This entry is about one TCR beta chain. Its antigen is undetermined. The sample comes from a study of OX40 agonist ivuxolimab in advanced cancers. General study results and limits: Nonresponders included some who also had low normalized T-cell clonal expansion.

This table comes from immunoSEQ multiplex PCR, and its TCRdb copy is limited to in-frame clones, with some not included. The sample records fewer than 70,000 clones, roughly 87% being singletons. Sampling times: baseline, cycle 4 day 1, cycle 7 day 1. This CDR3 has 15 amino acids. Unmatched junction bases numbered 9, after V lost 4 bases and J lost 3 bases. The germline V gene encodes CDR1 SGHRS and CDR2 YFSETQ. V usage is TRBV5-1 and J usage is TRBJ2-7; 8 bases align to TRBD1. The sequence was obtained from an adult with an advanced solid tumor such as melanoma, head and neck, liver or kidney cancer. The sample here was CD4+ or CD8+ T cells sorted from blood, taken in a trial of the OX40 agonist ivuxolimab. Here the CDR3 reads CASSQSGTGLYEQYF. CDR3 nucleotide sequence: TGCGCCAGCAGCCAATCCGGGACAGGACTCTACGAGCAGTACTTC.